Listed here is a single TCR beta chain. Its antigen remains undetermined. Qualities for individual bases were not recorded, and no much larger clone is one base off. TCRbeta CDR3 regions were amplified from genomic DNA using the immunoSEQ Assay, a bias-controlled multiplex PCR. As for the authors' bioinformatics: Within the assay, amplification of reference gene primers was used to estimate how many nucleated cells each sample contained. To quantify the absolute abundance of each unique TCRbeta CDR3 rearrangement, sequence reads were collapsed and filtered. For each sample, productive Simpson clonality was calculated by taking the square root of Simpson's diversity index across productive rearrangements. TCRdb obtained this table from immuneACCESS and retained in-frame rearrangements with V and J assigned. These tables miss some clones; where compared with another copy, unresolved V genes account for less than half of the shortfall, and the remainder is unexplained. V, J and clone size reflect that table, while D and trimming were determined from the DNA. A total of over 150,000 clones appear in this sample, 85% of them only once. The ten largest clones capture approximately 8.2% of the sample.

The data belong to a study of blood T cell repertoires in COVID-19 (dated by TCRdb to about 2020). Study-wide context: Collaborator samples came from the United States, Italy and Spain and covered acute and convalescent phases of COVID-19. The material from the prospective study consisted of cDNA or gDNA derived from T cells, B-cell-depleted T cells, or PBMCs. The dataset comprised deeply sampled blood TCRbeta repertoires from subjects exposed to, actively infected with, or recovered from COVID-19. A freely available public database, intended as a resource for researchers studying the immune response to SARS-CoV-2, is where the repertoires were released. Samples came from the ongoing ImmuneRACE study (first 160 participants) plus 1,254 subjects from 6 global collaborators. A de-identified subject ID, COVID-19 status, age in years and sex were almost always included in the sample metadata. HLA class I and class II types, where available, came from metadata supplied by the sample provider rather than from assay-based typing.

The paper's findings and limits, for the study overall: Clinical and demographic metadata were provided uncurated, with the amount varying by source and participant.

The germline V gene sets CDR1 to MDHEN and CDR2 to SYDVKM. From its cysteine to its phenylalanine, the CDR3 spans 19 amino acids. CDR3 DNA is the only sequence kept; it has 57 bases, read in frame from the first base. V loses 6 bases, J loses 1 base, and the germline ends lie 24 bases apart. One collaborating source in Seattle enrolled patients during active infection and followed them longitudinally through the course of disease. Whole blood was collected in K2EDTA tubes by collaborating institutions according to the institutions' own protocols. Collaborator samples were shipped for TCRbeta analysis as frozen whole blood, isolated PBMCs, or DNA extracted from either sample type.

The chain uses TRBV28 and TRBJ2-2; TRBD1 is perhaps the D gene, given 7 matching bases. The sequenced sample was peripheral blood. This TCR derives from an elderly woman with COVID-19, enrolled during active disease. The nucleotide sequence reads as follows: TGTGCCAGCAGCACGAATTACAGACGACAGGGACTGAACACCGGGGAGCTGTTTTTT. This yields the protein CASSTNYRRQGLNTGELFF.